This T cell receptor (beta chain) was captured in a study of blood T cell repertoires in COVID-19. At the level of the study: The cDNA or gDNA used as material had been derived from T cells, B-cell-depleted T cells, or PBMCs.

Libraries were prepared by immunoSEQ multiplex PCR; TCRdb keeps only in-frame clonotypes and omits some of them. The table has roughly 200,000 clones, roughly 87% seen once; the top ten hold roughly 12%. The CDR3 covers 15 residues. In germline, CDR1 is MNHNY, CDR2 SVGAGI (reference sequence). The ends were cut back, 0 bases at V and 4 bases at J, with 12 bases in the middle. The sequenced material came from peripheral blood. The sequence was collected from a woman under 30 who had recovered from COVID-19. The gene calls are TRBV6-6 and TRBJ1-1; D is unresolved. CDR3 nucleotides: TGTGCCAGCAGTTACTCCCACAAATCGGGCACTGAAGCTTTCTTT. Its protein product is CASSYSHKSGTEAFF.